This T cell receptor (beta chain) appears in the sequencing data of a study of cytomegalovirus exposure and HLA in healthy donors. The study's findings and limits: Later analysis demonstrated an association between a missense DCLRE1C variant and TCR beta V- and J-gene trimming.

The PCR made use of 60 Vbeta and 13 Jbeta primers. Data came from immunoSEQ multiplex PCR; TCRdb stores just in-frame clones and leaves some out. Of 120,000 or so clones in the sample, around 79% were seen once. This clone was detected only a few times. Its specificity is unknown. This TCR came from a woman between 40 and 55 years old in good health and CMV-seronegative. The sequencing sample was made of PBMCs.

The CDR3 nucleotides are TGTGCCAGCAGCCTAGCTAGCAGAGAGCAGTACTTC. This sequence encodes CASSLASREQYF. The V call is TRBV5-6, the J call TRBJ2-7; TRBD2 might be the D (5 bases). V dropped 4 bases and J dropped 7 bases, with 12 bases sitting between them. The CDR3 loop spans 12 amino acids. Germline V gene lookup returns CDR1 SGHDT and CDR2 YYEEEE.